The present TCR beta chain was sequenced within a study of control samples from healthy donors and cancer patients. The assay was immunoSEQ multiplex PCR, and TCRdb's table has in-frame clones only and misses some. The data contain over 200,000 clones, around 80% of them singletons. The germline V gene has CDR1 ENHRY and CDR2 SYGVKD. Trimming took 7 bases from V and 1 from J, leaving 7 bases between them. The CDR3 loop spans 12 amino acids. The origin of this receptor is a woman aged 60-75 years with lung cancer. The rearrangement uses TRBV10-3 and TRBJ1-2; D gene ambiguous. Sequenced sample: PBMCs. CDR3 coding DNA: TGTGCCATCAAAACGGTTAACTATGGCTACACCTTC. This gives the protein CAIKTVNYGYTF.